This T cell receptor (beta chain) came from a study of metastatic and nonmetastatic thyroid tumors. Study-wide context: Repertoire comparison spanned blood and tumor or nodule tissue of malignant and benign thyroid patients.

In the source study's methods: The study's classifier, a distant-metastasis tool for papillary thyroid cancer, was built using CDR3 differences across clinicopathological groups. MiXCR was used by TCRdb to re-call the PCR reads. The V and J calls, along with clone size, are taken from TCRdb and not from the paper's own processing. Here the sample spans about 16,000 clones, 20% to 25% being singletons. There are 17 residues in the CDR3. The V gene's germline CDR1 is SGHAT and CDR2 FQNNGV. Unmatched junction bases numbered 12, after V lost 5 bases and J lost 0 bases. Patients underwent thyroid surgery, and none had received any treatment before it. This clone has ten or more counts.

The gene calls are TRBV11-2 and TRBJ1-2, with 7 positions matching TRBD1. Sequences were obtained from tumor tissue. The receptor comes from a male donor with papillary thyroid cancer or a benign thyroid nodule (not recorded which). Some clones in this sample may be carry-over from other donors' samples. The DNA of the CDR3 is TGTGCCAGCAGCCATTCTCCCGACCAGGGGGCTAACTATGGCTACACCTTC. Translating gives CASSHSPDQGANYGYTF.